Listed here are 30 T cell receptor beta chains from one sample, sequenced in a study of vaccination effects on CD4 cells after COVID-19. Antigen specificity for these receptors is unknown. Sequenced by immunoSEQ multiplex PCR; TCRdb stores in-frame clones only, minus some. The sample lists about 73,000 clones; 73% were seen once. Cultured cells yielded isolated CD4+ T cells after less than 11 days. Every participant took two doses of the BNT162b2 or mRNA-1273 vaccine. This specimen consisted of CD4+ T cells from PBMCs cultured without peptide, obtained after COVID-19 vaccination. All receptors come from a human donor who received a COVID-19 vaccine.

The V gene is TRBV5-4, the J gene TRBJ2-2, with 8 bases identical to TRBD2. V lost 0 bases, J lost 1 base, and 5 bases stayed unmatched. CDR3 size: 17 residues. The germline V gene encodes CDR1 SGHNT and CDR2 YYREEE (reference sequence). The DNA for the CDR3 is TGTGCCAGCAGCTTGGGAGCGGGGGCTGGGAACACCGGGGAGCTGTTTTTT. It specifies CASSLGAGAGNTGELFF.

The rearrangement links TRBV7-2 to TRBJ2-3; 8 bases align to TRBD1. V was pared by 3 bases and J by 4 bases, with 6 bases of the junction left unmatched. Per the germline V gene, CDR1 is SGHTA and CDR2 is FQGNSA. The CDR3 covers 15 residues. The DNA of the CDR3 is TGTGCCAGCAGCTTTACACAGGGGGGTCCAGATACGCAGTATTTT. Translation: CASSFTQGGPDTQYF. The entire variable domain, with the rest obtained from reference TRBV7-2 and TRBJ2-3, is as follows: GAGVSQSPSNKVTEKGKDVELRCDPISGHTALYWYRQSLGQGLEFLIYFQGNSAPDKSGLPSDRFSAERTGGSVSTLTIQRTQQEDSAVYLCASSFTQGGPDTQYFGPGTRLTVL.

The chain joins TRBV6-5 to TRBJ1-6, with TRBD1 matching over 9 bases. This CDR3 contains 14 residues. The trim removed 6 bases at V and 11 bases at J, leaving 8 bases unmatched. Germline V lookup: CDR1 MNHEY, CDR2 SVGAGI. The CDR3 DNA follows: TGTGCCAGCAGAACGGGACAGGGTCTTGCACCCCTCCACTTT. Protein sequence: CASRTGQGLAPLHF.

V gene TRBV7-9 combines with J gene TRBJ1-2, with D unresolved. The CDR3 has 15 residues. Germline values: CDR1 SEHNR, CDR2 FQNEAQ (reference sequence). Trimming took 10 bases from V and 1 from J, leaving 19 bases between them. CDR3 residues: CATNTLEGNNYGYTF. The DNA for the CDR3 is TGTGCCACAAATACACTCGAGGGTAATAACTATGGCTACACCTTC.

The V gene is TRBV7-2, the J gene TRBJ1-3, with D possibly being TRBD1 (5 bases). The germline V gene has CDR1 SGHTA and CDR2 FQGNSA. The V end lost 5 bases, the J end lost 10 bases, and 12 bases lay between the germline ends. The CDR3 runs to 12 residues. The CDR3 DNA reads TGTGCCAGCAGCACCGATGGGGGGACCATATATTTT. Encoded protein: CASSTDGGTIYF. Drawing the rest from reference TRBV7-2 and TRBJ1-3, the complete variable domain is GAGVSQSPSNKVTEKGKDVELRCDPISGHTALYWYRQSLGQGLEFLIYFQGNSAPDKSGLPSDRFSAERTGGSVSTLTIQRTQQEDSAVYLCASSTDGGTIYFGEGSWLTVV.

This chain uses TRBV5-5 with TRBJ2-5, with TRBD1 matching 9 bases. The V and J ends lost 4 bases and 4 bases, in that order; junction bases with no gene match: 8. The germline V gene encodes CDR1 SGHKS and CDR2 YYEKEE (reference sequence). The CDR3 loop spans 15 amino acids. The CDR3 nucleotides read TGTGCCAGCAGCGCCGCGACAGGGGGTGGAGAGACCCAGTACTTC. It encodes CASSAATGGGETQYF.

V and J are TRBV6-1 and TRBJ1-5; D not resolved. The CDR3 totals 16 residues. Germline V CDR1 and CDR2: MNHNS, SASEGT. Deletions cut 0 bases from V and 4 bases from J, with 13 bases between. In nucleotides, the CDR3 is TGTGCCAGCAGTGAAGCTTTATTAGGACGGAATCAGCCCCAGCATTTT. It is translated as CASSEALLGRNQPQHF.

The chain links TRBV4-1 to TRBJ2-7; D gene uncertain. Trimming took 3 bases from V and 9 from J, leaving 21 bases between them. CDR1 and CDR2 (germline): MGHRA, YSYEKL. The CDR3 contains 15 residues. The CDR3 nucleotides are TGCGCCAGCAGCCAGGGGTACGGGCCCTCCTTCCGGCAGTACGTC. Amino acid sequence: CASSQGYGPSFRQYV.

The chain uses TRBV6-2 or TRBV6-3 and TRBJ2-3; 11 bases are shared with TRBD2. Germline loops: CDR1 MNHEY, CDR2 SVGEGT. V dropped 2 bases and J dropped 3; count of bases not matched to a gene: 7. The CDR3 is 17 amino acids. The CDR3 nucleotides are TGTGCCAGCAGTTACGCATTAGCGGGGGGGCCGACAGATACGCAGTATTTT. Translated: CASSYALAGGPTDTQYF.

The chain couples TRBV6-5 to TRBJ2-2, with TRBD2 identical over 9 bases. V lost 4 bases to trimming and J lost 0 bases; unmatched junction nucleotides: 3. Germline CDR1 MNHEY, CDR2 SVGAGI. This CDR3 is built from 16 residues. CDR3 sequence: CASSFSGGTNTGELFF. In DNA form, the CDR3 reads TGTGCCAGCAGTTTTAGCGGGGGCACGAACACCGGGGAGCTGTTTTTT.

This clone has only one observation. This chain connects TRBV6-5 to TRBJ2-3; tentative D call: TRBD1 (5 bases). Per the germline V gene, CDR1 is MNHEY and CDR2 is SVGAGI. This CDR3 region has 14 residues. Trimming left V 5 bases short and J 11 bases short, with 20 bases between. In DNA, the CDR3 is TGTGCCAGCAGTCCTTACTCGCAGGGTGGCGGGCAGTATTTT. This encodes CASSPYSQGGGQYF.

The rearrangement links TRBV19 to TRBJ1-5; perhaps TRBD1 as D (6 bases). CDR3 length: 16 residues. Germline lookup yields CDR1 LNHDA and CDR2 SQIVND (reference sequence). The V end lost 5 bases, the J end lost 1 base, and 15 bases lay between the germline ends. CDR3 DNA sequence: TGTGCCAGTAGTTCAACCAGGGGACTAAGCAATCAGCCCCAGCATTTT. Translated: CASSSTRGLSNQPQHF. The complete variable domain, with remaining parts taken from reference TRBV19 and TRBJ1-5, reads DGGITQSPKYLFRKEGQNVTLSCEQNLNHDAMYWYRQDPGQGLRLIYYSQIVNDFQKGDIAEGYSVSREKKESFPLTVTSAQKNPTAFYLCASSSTRGLSNQPQHFGDGTRLSIL.

This clone occurred a few times. The rearrangement uses TRBV5-1 and TRBJ2-3; no definite D call. V was cut by 5 bases and J by 7 bases, with 20 bases left in between. Germline V CDR1 and CDR2: SGHRS, YFSETQ. The CDR3 runs 15 residues. The CDR3 loop reads CASSWLDPELNTQYF. For the CDR3, the DNA is TGCGCCAGCAGTTGGCTTGATCCTGAACTTAATACGCAGTATTTT.

This clone has a handful of counts. V usage is TRBV6-1 and J usage is TRBJ2-7, with D tentatively TRBD2 (5 bases). In germline, CDR1 is MNHNS, CDR2 SASEGT. V was shortened by 0 bases and J by 6 bases, with 12 bases between the two germline ends. This CDR3 is built from 14 residues. The CDR3: CASSEARVRPEQYV. The CDR3 DNA reads TGTGCCAGCAGTGAAGCGCGGGTCAGGCCCGAGCAGTACGTC.

J is TRBJ1-2 and V is TRBV6-1; the D is unclear. The V and J ends lost 0 bases and 6 bases respectively, with 23 bases between them. Germline CDR1 reads MNHNS; CDR2 reads SASEGT. This CDR3 has 18 residues. The DNA of the CDR3 is TGTGCCAGCAGTGAAGCGTATCTGCGGGCAGGCCTAAGGGATGGCTACACCTTC. As protein: CASSEAYLRAGLRDGYTF.

The V and J genes are TRBV10-2 and TRBJ1-5; D call uncertain. Per germline, CDR1 WSHSY and CDR2 SAAADI. V lost 0 bases and J 5 bases, leaving 8 bases between the germline ends. The CDR3 length is 14 residues. The CDR3 nucleotides are TGCGCCAGCAGTGAGTCGTGGACCGATCAGCCCCAGCATTTT. This translates into CASSESWTDQPQHF.

J is TRBJ2-7 and V is TRBV7-2; D is uncertain. The length of the CDR3 is 14 residues. The V gene's germline CDR1 is SGHTA and CDR2 FQGNSA. The germline V and J ends were trimmed by 1 base and 4 bases, with 11 bases remaining between them. The CDR3 loop is CASSLDSGPYEQYV. The CDR3 bases are TGTGCCAGCAGCTTAGATTCTGGGCCTTACGAGCAGTACGTC.

The J gene is TRBJ2-2, the V gene TRBV20-1; 9 positions agree with TRBD1. Germline CDR1 is DFQATT and CDR2 is SNEGSKA (reference sequence). This CDR3 is built from 16 residues. The V and J ends lost 6 bases and 5 bases, in that order; junction bases with no gene match: 13. This CDR3 is CSASPWGQGFTGELFF. CDR3 bases: TGCAGTGCGAGTCCCTGGGGACAGGGTTTTACCGGGGAGCTGTTTTTT.

The V and J genes are TRBV28 and TRBJ1-2, with 7 bases aligning to TRBD1. The V segment lost 6 bases and the J segment 4 bases; nucleotides outside the gene matches: 5. Germline V lookup: CDR1 MDHEN, CDR2 SYDVKM. This CDR3 contains 13 residues. CDR3 DNA sequence: TGTGCCAGCAGAACAACAGGGGCCTATGGCTACACCTTC. Protein: CASRTTGAYGYTF.

This chain connects TRBV11-2 to TRBJ1-4, with 7 bases lining up with TRBD1. Germline V gene sequence: CDR1 SGHAT, CDR2 FQNNGV. CDR3 size: 15 residues. V was clipped by 4 bases and J by 2 bases; unmatched bases: 4. The CDR3 spells CASSSRQGTNEKLFF. The DNA of the CDR3 is TGTGCCAGCAGCTCAAGACAGGGCACTAATGAAAAACTGTTTTTT.

This clone was observed a single time. V gene TRBV28 combines with J gene TRBJ2-1, with TRBD1 identical over 9 bases. The CDR3 loop spans 15 amino acids. Germline assignment: CDR1 MDHEN and CDR2 SYDVKM. The V segment lost 5 bases and the J segment 3 bases; nucleotides outside the gene matches: 5. The CDR3 protein is CASSPRQGGYNEQFF. In DNA, the CDR3 is TGTGCCAGCAGTCCCCGACAGGGGGGCTACAATGAGCAGTTCTTC.

The sample holds one count of this clone. This chain connects TRBV19 to TRBJ1-2, with D maybe TRBD1 (5 bases). This CDR3 is 14 amino acids long. V dropped 9 bases and J dropped 0 bases, with 14 bases sitting between them. Germline V gene data show CDR1 as LNHDA and CDR2 as SQIVND (reference sequence). Written as DNA, the CDR3 is TGTGCCAGCAGATATCAGGGAGCTAACTATGGCTACACCTTC. Translation gives CASRYQGANYGYTF.

This chain connects TRBV7-3 to TRBJ1-1; D is undetermined. V was pared by 4 bases and J by 1 base, with 7 bases between. Per germline, CDR1 SGHTA and CDR2 FQGTGA. This CDR3 has 13 residues. The CDR3: CASSSQENTEAFF. CDR3 sequence (DNA): TGTGCCAGCAGCTCACAAGAGAACACTGAAGCTTTCTTT.

This clone was counted once. This chain uses TRBV5-1 with TRBJ1-6, with 7 bases that match TRBD1. Germline V CDR1 and CDR2: SGHRS, YFSETQ. This CDR3 is 15 amino acids long. Losses at the gene ends were 4 bases for V and 4 bases for J; bases not matched to a gene: 5. The CDR3 coding sequence is TGCGCCAGCAGCGAAGACAGGGCTTATAATTCACCCCTCCACTTT. It encodes CASSEDRAYNSPLHF.

This clone was counted between two and nine times. J is TRBJ1-1 and V is TRBV10-2; D gene uncertain. Germline V gene sequence: CDR1 WSHSY, CDR2 SAAADI. Trimming removed 2 bases at V and 7 bases at J, with 8 bases between. CDR3 length: 12 amino acids. The CDR3 loop is CASSERRLEAFF. The CDR3 bases are TGCGCCAGCAGTGAGCGACGGCTTGAAGCTTTCTTT.

The chain couples TRBV3-1 (or the pseudogene TRBV3-2) to TRBJ1-6; perhaps TRBD1 as D (5 bases). Germline lookup yields CDR1 LGHDT and CDR2 YNNKEL (reference sequence). This CDR3 has 14 amino acids. V shed 4 bases and J shed 8 bases, with 12 bases lying between them. CDR3 region: CASSRQNPDSPLHF. The CDR3 coding sequence is TGTGCCAGCAGCCGACAGAACCCTGATTCACCCCTCCACTTT.

CDR3 region: CASSVDGGGSSYNEQFF. In DNA form, the CDR3 reads TGTGCCAGCAGCGTAGATGGGGGGGGGAGCTCCTACAATGAGCAGTTCTTC. The chain uses TRBV9 and TRBJ2-1; 7 nucleotides line up with TRBD2. V was pared by 0 bases and J by 0 bases, with 6 bases of the junction left unmatched. CDR3 length: 17 amino acids. The V gene's germline CDR1 is SGDLS and CDR2 YYNGEE.

The chain links TRBV3-1 (or the pseudogene TRBV3-2) to TRBJ1-6; D may be TRBD1 (5 bases). The CDR3 totals 16 residues. V was trimmed by 4 bases and J by 9 bases, leaving 19 bases between them. Germline V CDR1 and CDR2: LGHDT, YNNKEL (reference sequence). DNA of the CDR3: TGTGCCAGCAGCCGAACTACAGGCCTTAGAGGTTCACCCCTCCACTTT. It encodes CASSRTTGLRGSPLHF.

This sequence joins TRBV12-3 or TRBV12-4 and TRBJ1-2; 8 bases line up with TRBD1. Losses at the gene ends were 6 bases for V and 4 bases for J; bases not matched to a gene: 4. The CDR3 is made up of 13 amino acids. The CDR3 DNA sequence: TGTGCCAGCAGCCGACAGGGGACCTATGGCTACACCTTC. It encodes CASSRQGTYGYTF.

This chain connects TRBV10-3 to TRBJ1-3, with D unresolved. Germline V gene sequence: CDR1 ENHRY, CDR2 SYGVKD. CDR3 size: 13 residues. Trimming stripped 6 bases from V and 3 bases from J, with 9 bases between. CDR3 region: CAIRPRGGNTIYF. The CDR3 nucleotides read TGTGCCATCAGGCCGCGGGGTGGAAACACCATATATTTT.